This T cell receptor (beta chain) was recorded in a study of blood T cell repertoires in COVID-19. Across the whole study: From the United States, Italy and Spain came samples of acute and convalescent COVID-19. Sources were T cells, B-cell-depleted T cells, or PBMCs; the material itself was cDNA or gDNA.

J gave up 6 bases and V 6 bases, and 7 bases lay outside the gene matches. The CDR3 runs 14 residues. From germline, CDR1 is SGHTA and CDR2 FQGNSA. Clinical histories supplied by participants themselves formed the basis of cohort assignment. Original handling: For nucleated cells, counts were estimated from reference gene primer amplification. Produced via immunoSEQ multiplex PCR; TCRdb's table is partial and in-frame only. V, J and clone size are taken as reported in that table, and D and trimming were inferred from the DNA itself. Of 200,000 to 250,000 clones detected, around 88% appear once; the ten largest clones hold about 15%.

This clonotype was sampled from a woman in her 50s with acute COVID-19. The sample comprised PBMCs or T cells enriched from blood (not recorded which). This chain joins TRBV7-2 and TRBJ2-3; 9 positions agree with TRBD2. The CDR3 here is CASSRGGVFDTQYF. The CDR3 DNA follows: TGTGCCAGCAGTCGCGGGGGGGTTTTCGATACGCAGTATTTT.